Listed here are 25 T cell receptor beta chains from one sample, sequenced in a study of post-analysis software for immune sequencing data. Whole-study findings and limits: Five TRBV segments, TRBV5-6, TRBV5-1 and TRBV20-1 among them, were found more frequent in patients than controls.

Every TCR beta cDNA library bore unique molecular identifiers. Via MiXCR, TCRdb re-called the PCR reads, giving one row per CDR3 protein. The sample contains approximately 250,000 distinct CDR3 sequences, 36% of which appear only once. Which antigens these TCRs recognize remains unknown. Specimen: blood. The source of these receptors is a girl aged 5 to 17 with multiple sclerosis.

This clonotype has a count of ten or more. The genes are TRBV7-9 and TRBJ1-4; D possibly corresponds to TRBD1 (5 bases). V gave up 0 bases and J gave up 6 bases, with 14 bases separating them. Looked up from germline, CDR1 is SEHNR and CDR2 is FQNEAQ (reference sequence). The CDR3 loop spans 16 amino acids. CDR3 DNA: TGTGCCAGCAGCTTAGCGGGGGGGACGGCGGATGAAAAACTGTTTTTT. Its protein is CASSLAGGTADEKLFF.

The CDR3 loop reads CASSDDSRTEAFF. The CDR3 DNA is TGTGCCAGCAGTGATGATTCACGCACTGAAGCTTTCTTT. This chain joins TRBV2 and TRBJ1-1, with D uncertain. From germline, CDR1 is SNHLY and CDR2 FYNNEI. The CDR3 has 13 residues. Trimming took off 3 bases at V and 4 bases at J, with 9 bases between the two ends.

The CDR3 loop reads CASSGRAGKFF. The CDR3, as DNA: TGTGCCAGCAGCGGGCGGGCTGGGAAGTTCTTC. The gene calls are TRBV5-4 and TRBJ2-1; tentatively, D is TRBD2 (5 bases). This CDR3 has 11 residues. Trimming pared 4 bases from V and 14 bases from J, leaving 13 bases between. Germline V lookup: CDR1 SGHNT, CDR2 YYREEE (reference sequence).

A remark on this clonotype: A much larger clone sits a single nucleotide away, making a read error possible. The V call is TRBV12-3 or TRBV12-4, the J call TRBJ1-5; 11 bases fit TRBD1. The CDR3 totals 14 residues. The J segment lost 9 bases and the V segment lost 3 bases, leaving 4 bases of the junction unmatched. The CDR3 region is CASSFGTGGRPQHF. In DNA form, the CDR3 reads TGTGCCAGCAGTTTTGGGACAGGGGGAAGGCCCCAGCATTTT.

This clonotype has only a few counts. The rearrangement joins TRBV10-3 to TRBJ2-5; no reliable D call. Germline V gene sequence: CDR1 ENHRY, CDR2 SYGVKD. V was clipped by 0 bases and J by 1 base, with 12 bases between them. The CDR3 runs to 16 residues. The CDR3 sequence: CAISESFRDFQETQYF. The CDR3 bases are TGTGCCATCAGTGAGTCATTTCGAGATTTCCAAGAGACCCAGTACTTC.

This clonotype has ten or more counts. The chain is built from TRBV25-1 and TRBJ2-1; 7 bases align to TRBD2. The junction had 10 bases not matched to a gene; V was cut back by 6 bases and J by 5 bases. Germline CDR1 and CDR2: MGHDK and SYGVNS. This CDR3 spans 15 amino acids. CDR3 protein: CASRGRAAVDNEQFF. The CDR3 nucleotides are TGTGCCAGCAGGGGGAGGGCTGCGGTTGACAATGAGCAGTTCTTC.

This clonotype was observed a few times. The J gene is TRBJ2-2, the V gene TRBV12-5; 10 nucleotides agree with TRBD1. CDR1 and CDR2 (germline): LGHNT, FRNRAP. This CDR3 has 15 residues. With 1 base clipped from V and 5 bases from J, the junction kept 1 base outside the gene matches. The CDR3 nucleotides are TGTGCTAGTGGTTTGGGACAGGGGGCGACCGGGGAGCTGTTTTTT. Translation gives CASGLGQGATGELFF.

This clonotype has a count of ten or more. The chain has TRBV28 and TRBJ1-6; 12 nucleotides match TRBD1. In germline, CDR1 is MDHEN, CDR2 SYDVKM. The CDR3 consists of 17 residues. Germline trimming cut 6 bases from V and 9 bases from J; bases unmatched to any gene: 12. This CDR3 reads CASRSGTGGFSSSPLHF. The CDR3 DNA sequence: TGTGCCAGCAGATCCGGGACAGGGGGCTTCTCGAGTTCACCCCTCCACTTT.

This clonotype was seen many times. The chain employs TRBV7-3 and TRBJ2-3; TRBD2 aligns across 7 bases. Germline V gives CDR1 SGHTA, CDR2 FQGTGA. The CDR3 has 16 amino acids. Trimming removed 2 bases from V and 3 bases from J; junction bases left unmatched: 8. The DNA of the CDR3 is TGTGCCAGCAGCTTAGGTCGAGGGAGGGGTACAGATACGCAGTATTTT. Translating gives CASSLGRGRGTDTQYF.

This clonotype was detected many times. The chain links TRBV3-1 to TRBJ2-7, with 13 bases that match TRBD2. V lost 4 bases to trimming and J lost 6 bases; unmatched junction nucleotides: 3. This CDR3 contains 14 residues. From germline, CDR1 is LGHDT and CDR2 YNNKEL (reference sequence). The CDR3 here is CASSRTSGSTEQYF. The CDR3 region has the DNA TGTGCCAGCAGCCGGACTAGCGGGAGTACCGAGCAGTACTTC.

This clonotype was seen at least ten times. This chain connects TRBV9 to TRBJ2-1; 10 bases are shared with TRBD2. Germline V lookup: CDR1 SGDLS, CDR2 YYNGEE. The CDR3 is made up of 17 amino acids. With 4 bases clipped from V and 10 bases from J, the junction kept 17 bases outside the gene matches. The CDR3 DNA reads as TGTGCCAGCAGCCCACAGGCAAGCGGGAGGGCCATTAGGGAGCAGTTCTTC. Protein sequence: CASSPQASGRAIREQFF.

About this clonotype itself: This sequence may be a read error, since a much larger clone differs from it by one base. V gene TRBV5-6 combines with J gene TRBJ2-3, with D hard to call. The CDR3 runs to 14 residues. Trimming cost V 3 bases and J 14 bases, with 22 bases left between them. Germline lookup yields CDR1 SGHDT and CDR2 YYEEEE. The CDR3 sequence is CASSSYWLNEKLYF. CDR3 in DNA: TGTGCCAGCAGCTCTTATTGGTTAAATGAAAAACTGTATTTT.

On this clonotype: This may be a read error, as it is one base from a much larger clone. Here the CDR3 reads CSAGAGAGSTF. CDR3 bases: TGCAGTGCTGGAGCAGGGGCGGGCTCCACCTTC. This rearrangement joins TRBV20-1 to TRBJ1-2; D might be TRBD1 (6 bases). This CDR3 is 11 amino acids long. CDR1 DFQATT and CDR2 SNEGSKA come from the germline V gene (reference sequence).

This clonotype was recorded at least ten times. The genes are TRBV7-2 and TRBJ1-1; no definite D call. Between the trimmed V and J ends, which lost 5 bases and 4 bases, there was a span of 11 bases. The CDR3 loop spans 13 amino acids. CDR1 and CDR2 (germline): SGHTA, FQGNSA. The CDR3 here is CASSLTQSTEAFF. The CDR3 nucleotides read TGTGCCAGCAGCCTCACCCAGTCCACTGAAGCTTTCTTT.

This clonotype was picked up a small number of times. The CDR3 reads CASSQVGGSNQPQHF. The CDR3 DNA follows: TGCGCCAGCAGCCAAGTCGGGGGAAGCAATCAGCCCCAGCATTTT. V usage is TRBV4-1 and J usage is TRBJ1-5; D possibly corresponds to TRBD1 (5 bases). Trimming pared 1 base from V and 1 base from J, leaving 8 bases between. There are 15 residues in the CDR3. Germline V gene sequence: CDR1 MGHRA, CDR2 YSYEKL.

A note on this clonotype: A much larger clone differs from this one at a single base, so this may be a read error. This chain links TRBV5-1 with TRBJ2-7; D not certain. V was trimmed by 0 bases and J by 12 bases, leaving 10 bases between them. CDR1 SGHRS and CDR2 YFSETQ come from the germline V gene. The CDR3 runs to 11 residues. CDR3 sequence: CASSLGSLVYF. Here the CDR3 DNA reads TGCGCCAGCAGCTTGGGTAGTCTGGTGTACTTC.

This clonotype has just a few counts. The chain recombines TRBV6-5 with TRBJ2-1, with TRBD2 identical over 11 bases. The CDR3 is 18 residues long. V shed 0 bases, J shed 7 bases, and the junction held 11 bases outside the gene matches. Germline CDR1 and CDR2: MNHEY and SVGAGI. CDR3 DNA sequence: TGTGCCAGCAGTTACTCGCCTAGCGGGAGGCCGGGAAGGAATGAGCAGTTCTTC. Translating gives CASSYSPSGRPGRNEQFF.

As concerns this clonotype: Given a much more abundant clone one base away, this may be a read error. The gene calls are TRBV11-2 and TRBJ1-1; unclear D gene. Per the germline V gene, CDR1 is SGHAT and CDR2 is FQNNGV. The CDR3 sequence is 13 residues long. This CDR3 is CVSSLVVNTEAFF. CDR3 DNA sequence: TGTGTCAGCAGCTTAGTAGTGAACACTGAAGCTTTCTTT. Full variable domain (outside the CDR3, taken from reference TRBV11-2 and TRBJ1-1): EAGVAQSPRYKIIEKRQSVAFWCNPISGHATLYWYQQILGQGPKLLIQFQNNGVVDDSQLPKDRFSAERLKGVDSTLKIQPAKLEDSAVYLCVSSLVVNTEAFFGQGTRLTVV.

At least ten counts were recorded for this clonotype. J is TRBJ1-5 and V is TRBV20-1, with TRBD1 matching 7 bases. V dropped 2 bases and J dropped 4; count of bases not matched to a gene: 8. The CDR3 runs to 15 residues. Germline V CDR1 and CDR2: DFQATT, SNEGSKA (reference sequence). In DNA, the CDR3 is TGCAGTGCTAGATCCGTCGGGACAGCGAATCAGCCCCAGCATTTT. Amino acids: CSARSVGTANQPQHF.

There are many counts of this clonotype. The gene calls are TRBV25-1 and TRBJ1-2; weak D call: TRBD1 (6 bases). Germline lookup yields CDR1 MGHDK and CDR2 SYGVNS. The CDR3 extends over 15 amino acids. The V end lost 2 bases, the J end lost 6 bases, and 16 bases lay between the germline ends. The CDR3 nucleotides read TGTGCCAGCAGTGAACGAAGGGGGGCGCGGGATGGCTACACCTTC. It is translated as CASSERRGARDGYTF.

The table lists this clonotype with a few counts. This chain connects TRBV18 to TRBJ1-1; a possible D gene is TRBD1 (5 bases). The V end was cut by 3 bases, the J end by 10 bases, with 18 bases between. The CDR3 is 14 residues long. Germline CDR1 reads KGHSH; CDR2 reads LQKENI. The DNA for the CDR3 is TGTGCCAGCTCACCGATAGCCGACCCGCAGGGAGCTTTCTTT. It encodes CASSPIADPQGAFF.

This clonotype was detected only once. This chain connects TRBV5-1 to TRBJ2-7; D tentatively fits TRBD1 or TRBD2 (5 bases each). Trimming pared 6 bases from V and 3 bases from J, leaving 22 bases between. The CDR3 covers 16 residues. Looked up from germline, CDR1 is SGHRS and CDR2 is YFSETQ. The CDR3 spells CASTNLEGRGFYEQYF. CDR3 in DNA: TGCGCCAGCACCAATCTCGAGGGACGGGGATTCTACGAGCAGTACTTC.

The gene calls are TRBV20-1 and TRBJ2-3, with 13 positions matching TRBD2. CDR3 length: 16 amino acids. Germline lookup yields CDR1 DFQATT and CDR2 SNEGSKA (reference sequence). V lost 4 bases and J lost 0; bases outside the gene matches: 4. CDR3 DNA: TGCAGTGCTACTACTAGCGGGGGGGCAAGCACAGATACGCAGTATTTT. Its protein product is CSATTSGGASTDTQYF.

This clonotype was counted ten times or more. In nucleotides, the CDR3 is TGTGCCAGCAGCACCGATGACAGGGTGTTCTCTAGTCTCCCGTATTTT. Amino acid sequence: CASSTDDRVFSSLPYF. This sequence joins TRBV9 and TRBJ2-3; 7 nucleotides match TRBD1. The CDR3 has 16 residues. Trimming took 4 bases from V and 14 from J; bases not matched to a gene: 22. The V gene's germline CDR1 is SGDLS and CDR2 YYNGEE.

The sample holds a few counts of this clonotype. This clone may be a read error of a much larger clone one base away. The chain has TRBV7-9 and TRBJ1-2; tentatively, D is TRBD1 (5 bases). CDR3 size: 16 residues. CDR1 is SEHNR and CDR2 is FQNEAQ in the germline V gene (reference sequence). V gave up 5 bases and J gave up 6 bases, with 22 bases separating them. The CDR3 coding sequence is TGTGCCAGCAGCCATGGTAGGGGCAGGGTCCCCCATGGCTACACCTTC. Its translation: CASSHGRGRVPHGYTF.